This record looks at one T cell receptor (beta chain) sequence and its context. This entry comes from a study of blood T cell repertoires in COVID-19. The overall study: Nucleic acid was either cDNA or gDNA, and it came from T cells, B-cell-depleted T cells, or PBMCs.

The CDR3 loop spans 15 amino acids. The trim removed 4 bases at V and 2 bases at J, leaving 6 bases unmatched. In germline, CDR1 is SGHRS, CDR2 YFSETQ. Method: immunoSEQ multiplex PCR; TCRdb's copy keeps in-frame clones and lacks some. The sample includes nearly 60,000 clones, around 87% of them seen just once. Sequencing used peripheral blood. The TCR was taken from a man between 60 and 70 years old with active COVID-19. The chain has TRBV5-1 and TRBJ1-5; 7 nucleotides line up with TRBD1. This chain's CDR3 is CASSPGTVGNQPQHF. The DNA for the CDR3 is TGCGCCAGCAGCCCCGGGACAGTTGGCAATCAGCCCCAGCATTTT. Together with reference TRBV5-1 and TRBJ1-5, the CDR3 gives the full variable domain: KAGVTQTPRYLIKTRGQQVTLSCSPISGHRSVSWYQQTPGQGLQFLFEYFSETQRNKGNFPGRFSGRQFSNSRSEMNVSTLELGDSALYLCASSPGTVGNQPQHFGDGTRLSIL.